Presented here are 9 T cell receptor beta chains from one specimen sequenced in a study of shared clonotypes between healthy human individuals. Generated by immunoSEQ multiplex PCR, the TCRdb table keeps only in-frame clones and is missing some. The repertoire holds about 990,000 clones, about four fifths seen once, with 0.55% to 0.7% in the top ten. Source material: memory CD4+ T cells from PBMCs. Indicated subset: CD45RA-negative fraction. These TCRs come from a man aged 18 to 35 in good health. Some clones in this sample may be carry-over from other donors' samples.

The CDR3 sequence is CASSLMAGTNEQFF. The CDR3 DNA is TGTGCCAGCAGCTTGATGGCAGGGACCAATGAGCAGTTCTTC. The chain is built from TRBV5-8 and TRBJ2-1; TRBD1 or TRBD2 may be the D gene (5 bases each). Trimming pared 1 base from V and 6 bases from J, leaving 11 bases between. Germline V gene sequence: CDR1 SGHTS, CDR2 YDEGEE. The CDR3 is 14 amino acids. The full variable domain, in which reference TRBV5-8 and TRBJ2-1 provide the parts outside the CDR3, is EAGVTQSPTHLIKTRGQQATLRCSPISGHTSVYWYQQALGLGLQFLLWYDEGEERNRGNFPPRFSGRQFPNYSSELNVNALELEDSALYLCASSLMAGTNEQFFGPGTRLTVL.

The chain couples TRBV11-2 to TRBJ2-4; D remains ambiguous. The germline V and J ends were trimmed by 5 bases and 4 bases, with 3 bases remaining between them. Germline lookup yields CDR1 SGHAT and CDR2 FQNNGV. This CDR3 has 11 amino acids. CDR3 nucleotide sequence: TGTGCCAGCAGCCTGAAAAACATTCAGTACTTC. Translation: CASSLKNIQYF.

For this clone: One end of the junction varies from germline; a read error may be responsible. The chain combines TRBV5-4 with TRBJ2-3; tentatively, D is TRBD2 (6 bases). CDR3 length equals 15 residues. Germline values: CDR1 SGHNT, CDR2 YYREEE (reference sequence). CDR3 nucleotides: TGCGCCAGCAGCCAAGGTTCTCTAGCGACAGATACGCAGTATTTT. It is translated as CASSQGSLATDTQYF. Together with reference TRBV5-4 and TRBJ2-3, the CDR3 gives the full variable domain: ETGVTQSPTHLIKTRGQQVTLRCSSQSGHNTVSWYQQALGQGPQFIFQYYREEENGRGNFPPRFSGLQFPNYSSELNVNALELDDSALYLCASSQGSLATDTQYFGPGTRLTVL.

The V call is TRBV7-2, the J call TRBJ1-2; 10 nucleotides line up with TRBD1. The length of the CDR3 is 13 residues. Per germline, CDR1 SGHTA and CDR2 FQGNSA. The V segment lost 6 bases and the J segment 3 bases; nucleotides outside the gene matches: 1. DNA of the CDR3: TGTGCCAGCAGGGGACAGGGGTACTATGGCTACACCTTC. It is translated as CASRGQGYYGYTF.

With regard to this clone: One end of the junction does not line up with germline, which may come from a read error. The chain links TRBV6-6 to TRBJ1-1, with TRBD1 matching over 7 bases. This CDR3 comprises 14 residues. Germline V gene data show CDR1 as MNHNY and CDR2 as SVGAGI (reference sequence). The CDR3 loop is CTSSAYRGNTEAFF. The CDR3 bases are TGTACCAGCAGTGCGTACAGGGGAAACACTGAAGCTTTCTTT.

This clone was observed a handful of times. CDR3 nucleotides: TGCGCCAGCAGCCCCCCCGGCGCCAGAAACTATGGCTACACCTTC. Amino acids: CASSPPGARNYGYTF. The V call is TRBV5-1, the J call TRBJ1-2; D is ambiguous. This CDR3 has 15 residues. Trimming removed 4 bases at V and 2 bases at J, with 15 bases between. Germline V CDR1 and CDR2: SGHRS, YFSETQ.

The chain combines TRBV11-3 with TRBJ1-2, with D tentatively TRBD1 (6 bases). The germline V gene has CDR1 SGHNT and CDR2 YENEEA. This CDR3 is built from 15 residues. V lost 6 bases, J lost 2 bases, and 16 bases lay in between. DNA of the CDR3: TGTGCCAGCAGTTTCGCAGGGGAGAGGAACTATGGCTACACCTTC. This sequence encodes CASSFAGERNYGYTF.

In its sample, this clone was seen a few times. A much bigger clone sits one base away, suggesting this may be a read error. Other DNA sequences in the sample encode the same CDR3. The CDR3 sequence is CASSFRDSNQPQHF. The CDR3 nucleotides are TGTGCCAGCAGCTTCCGGGATAGCAATCAGCCCCAGCATTTT. V is TRBV7-2 and J is TRBJ1-5, with no clear D. The V end was cut by 3 bases, the J end by 0 bases, with 6 bases between. The CDR3 covers 14 residues. The germline CDR1 and CDR2 sequences are SGHTA and FQGNSA.

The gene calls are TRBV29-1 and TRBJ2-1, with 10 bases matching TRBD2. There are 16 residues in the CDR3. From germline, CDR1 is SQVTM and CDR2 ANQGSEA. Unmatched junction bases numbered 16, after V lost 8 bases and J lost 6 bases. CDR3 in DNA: TGCAGCACGAAGGGGCTAGCGGGAGAGGGGGTCAATGAGCAGTTCTTC. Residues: CSTKGLAGEGVNEQFF.